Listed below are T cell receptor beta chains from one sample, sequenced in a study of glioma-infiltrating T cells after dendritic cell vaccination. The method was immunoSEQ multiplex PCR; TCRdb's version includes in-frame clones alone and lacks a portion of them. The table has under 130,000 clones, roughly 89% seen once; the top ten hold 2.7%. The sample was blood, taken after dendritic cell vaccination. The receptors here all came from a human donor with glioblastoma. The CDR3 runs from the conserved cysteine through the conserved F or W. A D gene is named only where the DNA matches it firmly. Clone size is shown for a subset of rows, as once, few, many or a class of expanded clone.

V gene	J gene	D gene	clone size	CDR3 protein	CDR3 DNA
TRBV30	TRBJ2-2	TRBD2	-	CAWRDSGGAPTGELFF	TGTGCCTGGAGGGATAGCGGGGGGGCACCGACCGGGGAGCTGTTTTTT
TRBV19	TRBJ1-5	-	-	CASNRYYSNQPQHF	TGTGCCAGTAACAGATATTATAGCAATCAGCCCCAGCATTTT
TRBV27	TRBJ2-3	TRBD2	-	CASSGTSGRSTDTQYF	TGTGCCAGCAGCGGGACTAGCGGGAGGAGCACAGATACGCAGTATTTT
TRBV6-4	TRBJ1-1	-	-	CASSPEGGTEAFF	TGTGCCAGCAGCCCCGAGGGGGGGACTGAAGCTTTCTTT
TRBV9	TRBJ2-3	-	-	CASSVESGGTDTQYF	TGTGCCAGCAGCGTAGAAAGCGGAGGCACAGATACGCAGTATTTT
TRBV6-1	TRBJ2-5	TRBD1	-	CASSAPGQGRQTQYF	TGTGCCAGCAGTGCTCCGGGACAGGGGAGACAGACCCAGTACTTC
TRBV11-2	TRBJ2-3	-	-	CASSYDIGGGTDTQYF	TGTGCCAGCAGCTACGACATCGGGGGTGGTACAGATACGCAGTATTTT
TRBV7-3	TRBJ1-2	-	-	CASSPGHEYGYTF	TGTGCCAGCAGCCCGGGACACGAATATGGCTACACCTTC
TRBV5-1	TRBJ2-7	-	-	CASSSGVYEQYF	TGCGCCAGCAGCTCGGGGGTCTACGAGCAGTACTTC
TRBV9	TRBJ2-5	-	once	CASSPTRRVSYQETQYF	TGTGCCAGCAGCCCCACGCGGAGGGTTTCGTACCAAGAGACCCAGTACTTC
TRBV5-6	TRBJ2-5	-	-	CASSLDRETQYF	TGTGCCAGCAGCTTGGATCGGGAGACCCAGTACTTC
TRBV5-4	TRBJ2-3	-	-	CASSRRDETDTQYF	TGTGCCAGCAGCCGGCGGGACGAGACAGATACGCAGTATTTT
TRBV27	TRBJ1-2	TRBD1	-	CASKSTGEGYTF	TGTGCCAGCAAATCCACAGGGGAAGGCTACACCTTC
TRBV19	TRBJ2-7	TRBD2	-	CASSIRGGLANYEQYF	TGTGCCAGTAGTATACGGGGGGGACTAGCGAACTACGAGCAGTACTTC
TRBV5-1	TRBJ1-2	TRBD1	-	CASSDSQGIYGYTF	TGCGCCAGCAGCGACTCACAGGGGATCTATGGCTACACCTTC
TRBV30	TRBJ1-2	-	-	CAWSIEPLYGYTF	TGTGCCTGGAGTATCGAGCCCCTCTATGGCTACACCTTC
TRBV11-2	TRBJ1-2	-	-	CASRRGRCGYTF	TGTGCCAGCAGAAGAGGGAGATGCGGCTACACCTTC
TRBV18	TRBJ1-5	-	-	CASSREGRNSNQPQHF	TGTGCCAGCTCTAGGGAGGGGAGAAATAGCAATCAGCCCCAGCATTTT
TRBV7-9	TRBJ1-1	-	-	CASSLAGRANTEAFF	TGTGCCAGCAGCTTAGCCGGCAGGGCAAACACTGAAGCTTTCTTT
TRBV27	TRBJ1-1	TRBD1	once	CASSFSAGQGGTEAFF	TGTGCCAGCAGTTTTTCGGCCGGACAGGGAGGGACTGAAGCTTTCTTT
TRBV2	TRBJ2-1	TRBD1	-	CASRPGTGGLNEQFF	TGTGCCAGCAGACCCGGGACAGGGGGGCTCAATGAGCAGTTCTTC
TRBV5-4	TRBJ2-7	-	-	CASSLGGIASYEQYF	TGTGCCAGCAGCTTGGGAGGGATAGCCTCCTACGAGCAGTACTTC
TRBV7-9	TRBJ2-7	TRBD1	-	CASSPWDRSYEQYF	TGTGCCAGCAGCCCTTGGGACAGGTCCTACGAGCAGTACTTC
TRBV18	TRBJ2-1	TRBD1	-	CASPGQGNEQFF	TGTGCCAGCCCGGGACAGGGAAATGAGCAGTTCTTC
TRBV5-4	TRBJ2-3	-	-	CASSSGDRINTQYF	TGTGCCAGCAGCTCCGGCGACAGGATCAATACGCAGTATTTT
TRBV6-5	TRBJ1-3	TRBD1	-	CASSYSGQFSGNTIYF	TGTGCCAGCAGTTACTCGGGACAGTTCTCTGGAAACACCATATATTTT
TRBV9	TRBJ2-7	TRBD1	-	CASSLRQGYEQYF	TGTGCCAGCAGCCTGAGACAGGGATACGAGCAGTACTTC
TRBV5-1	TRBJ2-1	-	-	CASSLDGRTESSYNEQFF	TGCGCCAGCAGCTTGGATGGGCGGACAGAAAGCTCCTACAATGAGCAGTTCTTC